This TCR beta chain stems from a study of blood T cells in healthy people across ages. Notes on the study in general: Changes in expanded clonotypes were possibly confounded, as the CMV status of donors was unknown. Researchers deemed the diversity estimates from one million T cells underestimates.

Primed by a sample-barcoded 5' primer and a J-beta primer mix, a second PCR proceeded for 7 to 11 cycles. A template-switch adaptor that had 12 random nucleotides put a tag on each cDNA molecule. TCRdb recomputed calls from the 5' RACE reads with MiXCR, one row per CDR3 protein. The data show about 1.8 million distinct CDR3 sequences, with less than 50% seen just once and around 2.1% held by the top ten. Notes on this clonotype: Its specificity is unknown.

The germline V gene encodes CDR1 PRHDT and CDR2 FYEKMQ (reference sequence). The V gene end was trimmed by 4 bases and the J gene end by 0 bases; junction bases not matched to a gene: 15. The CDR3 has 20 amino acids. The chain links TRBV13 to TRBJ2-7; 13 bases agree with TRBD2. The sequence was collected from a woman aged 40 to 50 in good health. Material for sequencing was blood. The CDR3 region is CASSSTDPGLAGRVSYEQYF. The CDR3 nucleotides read TGTGCCAGCAGCTCCACTGACCCGGGACTAGCGGGGAGGGTCTCCTACGAGCAGTACTTC. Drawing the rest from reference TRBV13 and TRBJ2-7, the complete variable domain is AAGVIQSPRHLIKEKRETATLKCYPIPRHDTVYWYQQGPGQDPQFLISFYEKMQSDKGSIPDRFSAQQFSDYHSELNMSSLELGDSALYFCASSSTDPGLAGRVSYEQYFGPGTRLTVT.